This entry lists 22 T cell receptor beta chains sequenced from one sample in a study of cytomegalovirus exposure and HLA in healthy donors. Clones were sequenced by immunoSEQ multiplex PCR, and TCRdb holds only the in-frame ones, with some missing. The data show around 140,000 clones, approximately 89% seen once. The sequenced sample consisted of PBMCs. The source of these receptors is a woman between 18 and 30 years old in good health and CMV-seronegative.

This chain links TRBV6-5 with TRBJ2-1, with D perhaps TRBD1 (6 bases). Trimming shortened V by 2 bases and J by 12 bases, and 14 bases separated the two germline ends. The CDR3 totals 13 residues. Germline CDR1 reads MNHEY; CDR2 reads SVGAGI. The CDR3 is CASSYQTGLAQFF. Written as DNA, the CDR3 is TGTGCCAGCAGTTACCAGACAGGATTAGCGCAGTTCTTC.

The V gene is TRBV6-6, the J gene TRBJ2-3, with 7 bases aligning to TRBD1. Germline CDR1 MNHNY, CDR2 SVGAGI (reference sequence). The CDR3 is 13 residues long. J lost 6 bases, V lost 8 bases, and 8 bases had no gene match. The chain's CDR3 is CASGTRGMDTQYF. CDR3 nucleotide sequence: TGTGCCAGCGGGACCAGGGGGATGGATACGCAGTATTTT.

The rearrangement joins TRBV5-1 to TRBJ1-2; TRBD1 matches 8 bases. Trimming cost V 6 bases and J 8 bases; bases outside gene matches: 15. Germline CDR1 and CDR2: SGHRS and YFSETQ. The CDR3 extends over 15 amino acids. The DNA for the CDR3 is TGCGCCAGCAACCAATACTCAGGGGGCGCGACAGGCTACACCTTC. The encoded protein is CASNQYSGGATGYTF.

The chain links TRBV29-1 to TRBJ1-4, with D perhaps matching TRBD1 (6 bases). This CDR3 is 16 amino acids long. Germline V gives CDR1 SQVTM, CDR2 ANQGSEA. V lost 0 bases to trimming and J lost 14 bases, with 25 bases between them. In DNA form, the CDR3 reads TGCAGCGTTGAAGATCCCGCGGGGGGCGAATCCTTAGAGCTGTTTTTT. It codes for CSVEDPAGGESLELFF.

The chain carries TRBV10-1 and TRBJ1-5; D perhaps matches TRBD1 (5 bases). Trimming left V 2 bases short and J 8 bases short, with 22 bases between. This CDR3 contains 17 residues. Per germline, CDR1 WNHNN and CDR2 SYGVQD (reference sequence). CDR3 DNA: TGCGCCAGCAGTGAGGTCCCCCTACCAGGGACGGGAGAGCCCCAGCATTTT. It encodes CASSEVPLPGTGEPQHF.

This rearrangement joins TRBV2 to TRBJ2-3; 8 positions match TRBD2. The V gene's germline CDR1 is SNHLY and CDR2 FYNNEI. There are 15 residues in the CDR3. V trimming: 2 bases; J trimming: 6 bases; junction bases outside the gene matches: 7. CDR3 nucleotides: TGTGCCAGCAGTGAACCACTAGCGGTGTTGGATACGCAGTATTTT. Translating gives CASSEPLAVLDTQYF.

V gene TRBV5-4 combines with J gene TRBJ2-5, with TRBD2 matching over 8 bases. CDR1 is SGHNT and CDR2 is YYREEE in the germline V gene (reference sequence). Trimming at V came to 4 bases and at J to 5 bases, leaving 10 bases not matched to a gene. CDR3 size: 15 residues. This CDR3 is CASSTMTSVTETQYF. CDR3 nucleotides: TGTGCCAGCAGCACGATGACTAGCGTCACGGAGACCCAGTACTTC.

This clone was observed a single time. CDR3 sequence (DNA): TGTGCCAGCAGCTCACAGGGGTCCCTTATCTACGAGCAGTACTTC. This sequence encodes CASSSQGSLIYEQYF. V and J are TRBV7-8 and TRBJ2-7; 7 nucleotides match TRBD1. Germline V CDR1 and CDR2: SGHVS, FQNEAQ. Unmatched junction bases numbered 9, after V lost 4 bases and J lost 3 bases. The CDR3 contains 15 residues.

The rearrangement uses TRBV2 and TRBJ2-3; D not certain. Deletions cut 6 bases from V and 2 bases from J, with 3 bases between. This CDR3 comprises 11 residues. Germline V gene data show CDR1 as SNHLY and CDR2 as FYNNEI. The CDR3 is CASSYTDTQYF. The CDR3 DNA reads as TGTGCCAGCAGCTACACAGATACGCAGTATTTT.

This clone was seen only once. The V call is TRBV4-2, the J call TRBJ2-3; D perhaps matches TRBD2 (6 bases). Germline lookup yields CDR1 LGHNA and CDR2 YNFKEQ. This CDR3 is built from 17 residues. The ends were cut back, 0 bases at V and 1 base at J, with 14 bases in the middle. As DNA, the CDR3 is TGTGCCAGCAGCCAAGAGCGGGGCCTAGGGGGCACAGATACGCAGTATTTT. It yields the protein CASSQERGLGGTDTQYF.

The chain has TRBV7-8 and TRBJ1-2; no definite D call. The V gene's germline CDR1 is SGHVS and CDR2 FQNEAQ. The V end lost 5 bases, the J end lost 9 bases, and 19 bases lay between the germline ends. This CDR3 spans 14 amino acids. In nucleotides, the CDR3 is TGTGCCAGCAGCCCACGGAGTCTTGATATGAGCTACACCTTC. As protein: CASSPRSLDMSYTF.

The chain is built from TRBV11-2 and TRBJ2-3, with TRBD2 matching 9 bases. J gave up 6 bases and V 2 bases, and 3 bases lay outside the gene matches. This CDR3 has 14 residues. Germline assignment: CDR1 SGHAT and CDR2 FQNNGV. CDR3 residues: CASSLLAGEDTQYF. DNA for the CDR3: TGTGCCAGCAGCTTATTAGCGGGGGAGGATACGCAGTATTTT.

The V call is TRBV18, the J call TRBJ2-3, with 12 bases matching TRBD1. Germline CDR1 KGHSH, CDR2 LQKENI. This CDR3 is built from 15 residues. V gave up 5 bases and J gave up 4 bases; unmatched junction bases: 4. CDR3 sequence (DNA): TGTGCCAGCTCAACCGGGACAGGGGGCGCAGATACGCAGTATTTT. Translated: CASSTGTGGADTQYF.

The chain employs TRBV7-3 and TRBJ2-2; possible D gene TRBD2, 6 bases. The CDR3 consists of 13 residues. Germline V gives CDR1 SGHTA, CDR2 FQGTGA. V was trimmed by 5 bases and J by 6 bases, leaving 10 bases between them. The CDR3 coding sequence is TGTGCCAGCAGCCCGCGGGGTCCCGGGGAGCTGTTTTTT. Its translation is CASSPRGPGELFF.

The J gene is TRBJ1-2, the V gene TRBV6-1; D might be TRBD1 (5 bases). Germline lookup yields CDR1 MNHNS and CDR2 SASEGT. The CDR3 runs to 16 residues. Trimming pared 0 bases from V and 7 bases from J, leaving 18 bases between. Written as DNA, the CDR3 is TGTGCCAGCAGTGAAGCTGACTCGACAGTTTCGGTTGGCTACACCTTC. Protein sequence: CASSEADSTVSVGYTF.

V usage is TRBV6-5 and J usage is TRBJ1-6, with 7 bases aligning to TRBD1. The junction had 7 bases not matched to a gene; V was cut back by 7 bases and J by 4 bases. Germline V gene data show CDR1 as MNHEY and CDR2 as SVGAGI. The length of the CDR3 is 15 residues. The chain's CDR3 is CASTRGQPYNSPLHF. The CDR3 DNA reads as TGTGCCAGCACCCGGGGACAGCCTTATAATTCACCCCTCCACTTT.

CDR3 DNA: TGTGCCAGCAGCTCCGGAGTACGTTACACTGAAGCTTTCTTT. It translates to CASSSGVRYTEAFF. The V gene is TRBV11-2, the J gene TRBJ1-1; D gene uncertain. Germline V gives CDR1 SGHAT, CDR2 FQNNGV. The V gene lost 4 bases and the J gene lost 3 bases, with 12 bases spanning the gap. The CDR3 is 14 amino acids. Complete variable domain (other parts from reference TRBV11-2 and TRBJ1-1): EAGVAQSPRYKIIEKRQSVAFWCNPISGHATLYWYQQILGQGPKLLIQFQNNGVVDDSQLPKDRFSAERLKGVDSTLKIQPAKLEDSAVYLCASSSGVRYTEAFFGQGTRLTVV.

The chain is built from TRBV27 and TRBJ1-1; D might be TRBD1 (5 bases). CDR3 size: 13 residues. Germline assignment: CDR1 MNHEY and CDR2 SMNVEV (reference sequence). V was clipped by 5 bases and J by 4 bases, with 11 bases between them. This chain's CDR3 is CASSLQGSTEAFF. In DNA, the CDR3 is TGTGCCAGCAGTCTTCAGGGTTCCACTGAAGCTTTCTTT.

The V gene is TRBV25-1, the J gene TRBJ2-3; 8 bases line up with TRBD2. The trim removed 1 base at V and 4 bases at J, leaving 13 bases unmatched. The CDR3 runs 18 residues. Looked up from germline, CDR1 is MGHDK and CDR2 is SYGVNS. The CDR3 DNA sequence: TGTGCCAGCAGTGAATCTCGGTCGGCGGGGGGTGGGGCAGATACGCAGTATTTT. Translated: CASSESRSAGGGADTQYF.

The V gene is TRBV6-5, the J gene TRBJ1-2; possible D gene TRBD1, 5 bases. Germline CDR1 MNHEY, CDR2 SVGAGI. Between the trimmed V and J ends, which lost 0 bases and 8 bases, there was a span of 13 bases. CDR3 length equals 14 residues. The CDR3 DNA reads as TGTGCCAGCAGTTACTCTGTCCAGGGCAGCGGCTACACCTTC. Protein: CASSYSVQGSGYTF.

The rearrangement joins TRBV6-5 to TRBJ1-3; 7 positions match TRBD1. The junction had 9 bases not matched to a gene; V was cut back by 4 bases and J by 6 bases. Germline loops: CDR1 MNHEY, CDR2 SVGAGI. The CDR3 length is 15 residues. The CDR3 DNA follows: TGTGCCAGCAGTTTGACAGGGTCGTCCGTAAACACCATATATTTT. It translates to CASSLTGSSVNTIYF.

This clone was seen at least ten times. The chain links TRBV6-1 to TRBJ2-2, with 8 bases matching TRBD2. The CDR3 extends over 15 amino acids. V lost 6 bases and J lost 6; bases outside the gene matches: 9. CDR1 and CDR2 (germline): MNHNS, SASEGT. The CDR3 sequence: CASSLGTSLAGELFF. The CDR3, as DNA: TGTGCCAGCAGCTTAGGGACTAGTTTGGCCGGGGAGCTGTTTTTT.